What follows are 9 T cell receptor beta chains derived from one specimen sequenced in a study of cytomegalovirus exposure and HLA in healthy donors. PCR primers comprised 60 Vbeta and 13 Jbeta primers. Libraries were prepared by immunoSEQ multiplex PCR; TCRdb keeps only in-frame clonotypes and omits some of them. The sample consists of 90,000 to 150,000 clones, 63% of them appearing once. Sequenced input: PBMCs. These receptors were taken from a man between 35 and 55 years old in good health and CMV-seropositive.

The chain is built from TRBV6-5 and TRBJ1-1; D uncertain. Germline V gene sequence: CDR1 MNHEY, CDR2 SVGAGI. Trimming took off 0 bases at V and 8 bases at J, with 16 bases between the two ends. The CDR3 is 15 residues long. CDR3 sequence reads: CASSYSSKRRTEAFF. The DNA of the CDR3 is TGTGCCAGCAGTTACTCGAGTAAAAGGAGGACGGAAGCTTTCTTT.

This chain joins TRBV28 and TRBJ2-5, with 9 positions matching TRBD2. This CDR3 spans 20 amino acids. V lost 6 bases, J lost 5 bases, and 25 bases stayed unmatched. Germline CDR1 MDHEN, CDR2 SYDVKM. In DNA form, the CDR3 reads TGTGCCAGCAGGAGACTTTCCGGGACTAGCCTGACGTCTCCGGGGGAGACCCAGTACTTC. It codes for CASRRLSGTSLTSPGETQYF. The full variable domain, completed using reference TRBV28 and TRBJ2-5, is DVKVTQSSRYLVKRTGEKVFLECVQDMDHENMFWYRQDPGLGLRLIYFSYDVKMKEKGDIPEGYSVSREKKERFSLILESASTNQTSMYLCASRRLSGTSLTSPGETQYFGPGTRLLVL.

The chain uses TRBV7-2 and TRBJ1-5; 8 bases match TRBD1. Germline-derived CDR1 and CDR2 are SGHTA and FQGNSA. V lost 5 bases, J lost 5 bases, and 8 bases stayed unmatched. This CDR3 has 15 amino acids. The CDR3 sequence is CASSPEGQGDQPQHF. The CDR3 DNA reads TGTGCCAGCAGCCCAGAAGGACAGGGTGATCAGCCCCAGCATTTT.

The chain uses TRBV5-1 and TRBJ2-3; D is possibly TRBD2 (7 bases). Germline CDR1 is SGHRS and CDR2 is YFSETQ. V was pared by 5 bases and J by 0 bases, with 16 bases between. The CDR3 has 16 amino acids. CDR3 in DNA: TGCGCCAGCAGACCGCTAGGGGGGGAGAGCACAGATACGCAGTATTTT. Translated, it gives CASRPLGGESTDTQYF. Using reference TRBV5-1 and TRBJ2-3 for the parts outside the CDR3, the full variable domain is KAGVTQTPRYLIKTRGQQVTLSCSPISGHRSVSWYQQTPGQGLQFLFEYFSETQRNKGNFPGRFSGRQFSNSRSEMNVSTLELGDSALYLCASRPLGGESTDTQYFGPGTRLTVL.

This clone was seen more than once but under ten times. The chain has TRBV4-3 and TRBJ1-1; no definite D call. V lost 0 bases to trimming and J lost 1 base, with 9 bases between them. Germline V CDR1 and CDR2: LGHNA, YSLEER. The CDR3 runs to 15 residues. As DNA, the CDR3 is TGCGCCAGCAGCCAAGAGGTGGCAGAGAACACTGAAGCTTTCTTT. As protein: CASSQEVAENTEAFF.

This chain joins TRBV5-1 and TRBJ2-3; 9 bases are a match to TRBD1. The length of the CDR3 is 16 residues. Per germline, CDR1 SGHRS and CDR2 YFSETQ. The V gene end was trimmed by 0 bases and the J gene end by 3 bases; junction bases not matched to a gene: 5. The CDR3: CASSLVLGQGTDTQYF. CDR3 DNA: TGCGCCAGCAGCTTGGTTCTTGGACAGGGGACAGATACGCAGTATTTT.

The V call is TRBV7-9, the J call TRBJ1-2; 7 bases match TRBD1. The CDR3 is 16 residues long. Germline CDR1 is SEHNR and CDR2 is FQNEAQ (reference sequence). Unmatched junction bases numbered 11, after V lost 1 base and J lost 6 bases. This CDR3 reads CASSLGRGQRSDGYTF. The CDR3 region has the DNA TGTGCCAGCAGCTTAGGTAGGGGGCAGCGATCGGATGGCTACACCTTC.

This CDR3 reads CAWGQGSNQPQHF. In DNA form, the CDR3 reads TGTGCCTGGGGACAGGGGAGCAATCAGCCCCAGCATTTT. The chain joins TRBV30 to TRBJ1-5, with 9 nucleotides matching TRBD1. The CDR3 spans 13 residues. From germline, CDR1 is GTSNPN and CDR2 SVGIG (reference sequence). V gave up 5 bases and J gave up 1 base; unmatched junction bases: 0.

V gene TRBV5-5 combines with J gene TRBJ1-6, with no clear D. The CDR3 loop spans 15 amino acids. V was trimmed by 1 base and J by 8 bases, leaving 13 bases between them. Germline CDR1 reads SGHKS; CDR2 reads YYEKEE (reference sequence). In DNA, the CDR3 is TGTGCCAGCAGCTTGATCCCGGGGAAAGATTCACCCCTCCACTTT. Amino acids: CASSLIPGKDSPLHF.